This T cell receptor beta chain comes out of a study of blood T cell repertoires in COVID-19 (dated by TCRdb to 2019 to 2021). For context, the study as a whole: The collaborator samples originated in the United States, Italy and Spain and spanned the acute and convalescent phases of COVID-19. Where available, HLA class I and class II types were obtained from metadata supplied by the sample provider rather than from assay-based typing. Deeply sampled blood TCRbeta repertoires from subjects exposed to, actively infected with, or recovered from COVID-19 were included in the dataset. The repertoires were released in a freely available public database intended as a resource for research on the immune response to SARS-CoV-2. The samples were drawn from two sources: the first 160 participants of the ongoing ImmuneRACE study, and fewer than 1,500 subjects contributed by 6 global collaborators. The prospective study material was composed of cDNA or gDNA derived from T cells, B-cell-depleted T cells, or PBMCs. Sample metadata almost always included a de-identified subject ID, COVID-19 status, age in years and sex.

This clone appeared a few times. Its antigen has not been determined. Base qualities were left out, and no much larger clone turns up one base away. Here is what the overall study found, with its caveats: Clinical and demographic metadata were provided uncurated, with the amount varying by source and participant.

Trimmed from V: 1 base; trimmed from J: 9 bases; junction bases lacking a gene match: 14. The CDR3 sequence holds 17 residues, the cysteine and phenylalanine included. The read is trimmed to its CDR3 DNA, 51 bases read in frame from base 1. The germline V gene (reference sequence) yields SGHNT for CDR1 and YYREEE for CDR2. Whole blood was collected in K2EDTA tubes by collaborating institutions according to the institutions' own protocols. For TCRbeta analysis, collaborators shipped samples as frozen whole blood, isolated PBMCs, or DNA extracted from either of those sample types. The immunoSEQ Assay, a bias-controlled multiplex PCR, was used to amplify TCRbeta CDR3 regions from genomic DNA. As for how the authors treated the data: Within the assay, amplification of reference gene primers was used to estimate how many nucleated cells each sample contained. To quantify the absolute abundance of each unique TCRbeta CDR3 rearrangement, sequence reads were collapsed and filtered. For each sample, productive Simpson clonality was calculated by taking the square root of Simpson's diversity index across productive rearrangements. Sourced from immuneACCESS, this table was stored by TCRdb with only in-frame sequences that have V and J called. A share of the clones is absent; for the studies checked, an unresolved V gene accounts for under half, and the remainder has no known explanation. The DNA was the basis for D and trimming; V, J and clone size are from that table. This sample lists over 65,000 clones; 80% to 90% were detected once. Roughly 9.2% of the sample is in the top ten clones.

The chain is made from TRBV5-4 and TRBJ2-1, and 9 junctional nucleotides match TRBD2. The sequenced sample was peripheral blood. The TCR was taken from a human donor in a cohort sampled during active COVID-19. The CDR3 reads CASSLKWLAGASGEQFF. Read as DNA, the sequence is TGTGCCAGCAGCTTGAAATGGTTAGCGGGAGCTTCAGGTGAGCAGTTCTTC.